This T cell receptor beta chain was obtained from a study of Ad26.COV2.S vaccination and SARS-CoV-2 variants. Study-wide findings and caveats: Substantial breadth was reportedly displayed by spike-specific CD8+ and CD4+ T cell responses after vaccination. TCR breadth and depth analyses may have underestimated total T cell responses. Greater spike-specific TCR breadth was seen in vaccine recipients than in placebo recipients. Vaccinated and placebo-treated recipients had similar non-spike TCR breadth.

Assay: immunoSEQ multiplex PCR; the TCRdb copy retains only in-frame clones and omits some. The sample holds approximately 400,000 clones, 90% to 95% seen once. CDR1 and CDR2 from the germline V gene are LGHNT and FRNRAP. V was shortened by 0 bases and J by 3 bases, with 17 bases between the two germline ends. This CDR3 spans 17 amino acids. Worth noting for this clone: Its antigen is undetermined.

The J gene is TRBJ1-2, the V gene TRBV12-5; no firm D call. The TCR comes from a human donor who had recovered from COVID-19. Sequences were derived from peripheral blood, sampled after recovery from COVID-19. CDR3 sequence: CASGLVLGMGFDYGYTF. The CDR3 DNA reads as TGTGCTAGTGGTTTGGTACTCGGGATGGGTTTTGACTATGGCTACACCTTC.